This T cell receptor beta chain emerged from a study of blood T cell repertoires in acute mononucleosis (dated by TCRdb to about 2020). Some background on the complete study: Acute-phase samples, which represented the primary response, were collected within 2 weeks of symptom onset. During acute infection, mean YVL-BR-specific and GLC-BM-specific cells made up about 2.1% and 1% of blood CD8 T cells. The mean blood EBV load was approximately 3.8 log10 genome copies per million B cells in acute infection and 2.5 to 3 at convalescence.

In this sample, this clone turned up a few times. The record has no base qualities; no much larger clone is one base away. Total RNA from at least 9,500 sorted tetramer+ CD8 T cells was reverse transcribed into cDNA for TCR profiling. PCR with primers that anneal to V and J regions amplified CDR3 regions and added unique molecular identifiers to track templates. The immunoSEQ platform, including its sequencing and error-correction standards, was used to profile TCRalpha and TCRbeta chains. The original pipeline was this. Clonal copy numbers were corrected for sequencing and PCR errors, and IMGT conventions were followed to define CDR3s. Analysis was restricted to productive rearrangements and performed with immunoSEQ Analyzer versions 2.0 and 3.0, while gene-pairing frequencies underwent further processing in Microsoft Excel. Circos plots were used to visualize V-J pairings, and MEME together with a custom motifSearch program was used to find CDR3 motifs. The OLGA algorithm was used to calculate the probability of generation of TCR sequences. Clonotypes seen at both visits were called persistent; those seen only acutely were nonpersistent; those seen only at convalescence were de novo. Any amino acid clonotype used by more than one donor was defined as a public TCR. TCRdb obtained this table from immuneACCESS and retained in-frame rearrangements with V and J assigned. These tables miss some clones; where compared with another copy, unresolved V genes account for less than half of the shortfall, and the remainder is unexplained. V, J and clone size derive from that table, while D and trimming were established from the DNA sequence. The sample contains 2,000 to 2,500 clones, 25% to 30% of them found a single time. The ten biggest clones cover 40% to 55% of the sample.

The label giving this sample's time point can be read as: acute infectious mononucleosis, at clinical presentation within 2 weeks of symptom onset (visit 1). Over the course of primary infection, this study followed CD8 T cell responses against two immunodominant EBV epitopes, BRLF1 109 (YVL-BR) and BMLF1 280 (GLC-BM). Primary EBV infection was taken to be indicated by a positive serum heterophile antibody test and EBV viral capsid antigen-specific IgM. Magnetic positive selection (MACS) was first used to enrich total CD8 T cells from PBMCs. A FACSAria III was used to sort live CD3+ CD8+ tetramer+ cells to over 85% purity. A PE-conjugated tetramer loaded with the BRLF1 109-117 peptide was used for cell sorting. TCR repertoires of EBV epitope-specific CD8 T cells were deep-sequenced directly ex vivo after tetramer sorting, at acute infection and at convalescence. The donors were three individuals between roughly 18 and 29 years old who had clinical acute infectious mononucleosis and laboratory evidence of primary EBV infection. Heparinized peripheral blood was collected when donors presented clinically with mononucleosis symptoms and again about 6 months afterward. Ficoll-Paque density gradient centrifugation was used to isolate PBMCs.

Trimming removed 5 bases from V and 9 bases from J, leaving 13 bases between the germline ends. CDR1 and CDR2 were assigned from the germline V gene as SGHTA and FQGTGA. The CDR3 numbers 12 residues from cysteine through phenylalanine. The kept DNA is CDR3 alone, 36 bases in frame from the first base. The paper as a whole reports these results and caveats: Low acute-to-convalescent clonotype overlap might partly reflect sampling error, because only a fraction of each donor's blood was analyzed. Only about 9.7% of unique acute clonotypes persisted into convalescence, yet these made up most of the response; new diverse de novo clonotypes seemingly replaced the rest. With only a few donors in the cohort, group averages were based on very few individuals. In TCR repertoire selection for BRLF1 (YVL-BR), TCRalpha CDR3 motifs took on a dominant role, whereas TCRbeta played only a minimal one.

Sequenced material: EBV YVL epitope tetramer+ CD8+ T cells sorted from PBMCs, taken during acute infectious mononucleosis. Sample cell subset or site, as interpreted from the label and publication: CD8 T cells binding a tetramer with EBV BRLF1 109-117 peptide (YVL-BR). The chain is made from TRBV7-3 and TRBJ1-2, with an unclear D gene assignment. This TCR was sampled from a woman between 18 and 29 years old with infectious mononucleosis caused by EBV. The DNA sequence is given as TGTGCCAGCAGCCCCGGGCCCGGGAGCTACACCTTC. Its protein product is CASSPGPGSYTF.